This is a list of T cell receptor beta chains from one sample in a study of blood T cell repertoires in COVID-19. Sequencing was performed with immunoSEQ multiplex PCR; in TCRdb, only in-frame clones are kept and a portion is missing. The repertoire holds 50,000 to 65,000 clones, roughly nine tenths seen once, with nearly 5% in the top ten. Sequencing was performed on peripheral blood. Source of these receptors: a man in his sixties with active COVID-19. Both conserved end residues are part of each CDR3. Each record gives: V gene, clone size, D gene, J gene, CDR3 protein. A D gene is named only where the DNA matches it firmly. Part of the rows lack a size; the others show once, few, many or a class for expanded clones.

>TRBV27|NA|TRBD2|TRBJ2-7
CASSFYQSGTSGFYEQYF
>TRBV12-5|NA|TRBD2|TRBJ2-5
CACGLVGGWGGETQYF
>TRBV2|NA|TRBD2|TRBJ2-7
CASSTTSRLDF
>TRBV6-5|NA|TRBD1|TRBJ2-7
CASSDGTVEQYF
>TRBV4-2|once|NA|TRBJ1-4
CASSQDLAGFNEKLFF
>TRBV7-2|NA|TRBD2|TRBJ2-1
CASRPGLAGTEQFF
>TRBV6-2/TRBV6-3|NA|NA|TRBJ2-2
CASSAPTNTGELFF
>TRBV6-5|NA|NA|TRBJ2-3
CASSRTTADTQYF
>TRBV6-1|NA|NA|TRBJ2-1
CASSEDREGYNEQFF
>TRBV6-6|NA|TRBD1|TRBJ2-2
CASSYPMTGSTGELFF
>TRBV28|NA|NA|TRBJ1-2
CASSFTGQFIYGYTF
>TRBV9|NA|NA|TRBJ1-1
CASSVGAETEAFF
>TRBV11-3|NA|NA|TRBJ1-2
CASTLWRNYGYTF
>TRBV9|NA|TRBD2|TRBJ2-3
CASSDNSGRFTDTQYF
>TRBV5-1|NA|TRBD1|TRBJ2-7
CASSLTGAYEQYF
>TRBV10-3|NA|NA|TRBJ1-5
CAISESMAGDQPQHF
>TRBV18|NA|NA|TRBJ1-1
CASSPSPTGNTEAFF
>TRBV7-2|NA|TRBD1|TRBJ2-2
CASSQTGVTGELFF
>TRBV5-4|NA|TRBD1|TRBJ1-1
CASSLAGTANTEAFF
>TRBV2|few|NA|TRBJ2-1
CASSDPLTYNEQFF
>TRBV7-2|NA|NA|TRBJ2-5
CASSLVRTVQETQYF
>TRBV18|NA|NA|TRBJ2-5
CASSLRLDQETQYF
>TRBV23-1|NA|NA|TRBJ2-7
CASSQRSGPRAGEQYF
>TRBV25-1|NA|NA|TRBJ1-6
CASSEGPGDNSPLHF
>TRBV30|once|NA|TRBJ2-4
CAWSLSAKNIQYF
>TRBV2|NA|NA|TRBJ2-7
CASSSGENEQYF
>TRBV7-2|NA|NA|TRBJ2-1
CASSSTTYNNEQFF
>TRBV4-1|NA|TRBD1|TRBJ2-7
CASSEGGLFNEQYF
>TRBV9|NA|NA|TRBJ2-3
CASSRGRAASTDTQYF
>TRBV28|NA|NA|TRBJ1-5
CASSPSPGDTKFSNQPQHF
>TRBV18|NA|NA|TRBJ2-1
CASSPGLSLDYNEQFF
>TRBV19|NA|NA|TRBJ2-5
CASSPLGGTKGETQYF
>TRBV6-4|NA|TRBD2|TRBJ2-3
CASSELAEATDTQYF
>TRBV19|NA|NA|TRBJ1-2
CASSIRGVDGYTF
>TRBV5-1|NA|NA|TRBJ2-5
CASSLAPRVDQETQYF
>TRBV27|once|TRBD1|TRBJ2-5
CASSPLGQGGETQYF
>TRBV19|NA|TRBD2|TRBJ2-1
CASSIGSGVYNEQFF
>TRBV5-4|once|TRBD1|TRBJ2-7
CASSKTGREQYF
>TRBV23-1|NA|NA|TRBJ2-7
CASSESHFRSSYEQYF
>TRBV7-2|NA|NA|TRBJ1-6
CASSSMQGYNSPLHF
>TRBV29-1|NA|TRBD2|TRBJ2-2
CSVERREDGELFF
>TRBV6-1|NA|TRBD1|TRBJ1-5
CASSDRTGGLQPQHF
>TRBV11-1|NA|NA|TRBJ2-5
CASSLGRGQETQYF
>TRBV5-4|NA|TRBD1|TRBJ2-3
CASSTRRDRYTDTQYF
>TRBV7-9|NA|NA|TRBJ2-5
CASTPRGQGIVTQYF
>TRBV7-9|NA|TRBD1|TRBJ2-2
CASSPGQGTTGELFF
>TRBV5-4|NA|NA|TRBJ2-3
CASSLSRGGSTDTQYF
>TRBV25-1|NA|NA|TRBJ2-1
CASTGEASEWEQFF
>TRBV24-1|NA|TRBD1|TRBJ1-4
CATSELRTGVDEKLFF
>TRBV18|NA|NA|TRBJ1-2
CASSPDSNYGYTF
>TRBV6-1|NA|TRBD1|TRBJ2-1
CASSEAWGQGLDEQFF
>TRBV28|NA|NA|TRBJ1-5
CASSLEGGPNQPQHF